A selection of T cell receptor beta chains follows, all from one sample in a study of blood T cell repertoires in COVID-19. Profiled with immunoSEQ multiplex PCR; TCRdb holds only in-frame clones, not every one. The data show 45,000 to 60,000 clones, 80% to 85% seen once. Sequencing was done on a sample of peripheral blood. These receptors came from a man aged 80 or over with COVID-19, enrolled during active disease. Each CDR3 is given with its conserved first and last residue. The order of the fields is J gene, D gene, clone size, V gene, CDR3 DNA, CDR3 protein. The D gene is left open where the match is weak. Clone size appears in some rows only: once, few, many, or a class for an expanded clone.

>TRBJ1-1|-|once|TRBV27
TGTGCCAGCAGTACTGATAATCTCGGACAGCTAATGAACACTGAAGCTTTCTTT
CASSTDNLGQLMNTEAFF
>TRBJ1-1|TRBD1|few|TRBV5-6
TGTGCCAGCAGCCCACAGGGGGTAGGTGGGACTGAAGCTTTCTTT
CASSPQGVGGTEAFF
>TRBJ1-3|-|-|TRBV18
TGTGCCAGCTCACCAAGCAGCTCGACCGGACACTCTGGAAACACCATATATTTT
CASSPSSSTGHSGNTIYF
>TRBJ2-6|TRBD1|-|TRBV28
TGTGCCAGCAGATCGATACAGGGGAAAGACTCTGGGGCCAACGTCCTGACTTTC
CASRSIQGKDSGANVLTF
>TRBJ1-1|-|-|TRBV5-4
TGTGCCAGCAGCTTGCTGGGGGGGTCGGACACTGAAGCTTTCTTT
CASSLLGGSDTEAFF
>TRBJ2-1|TRBD2|-|TRBV30
TGTGCCTCTACAGACCTAGCGGGAAGCAATGAGCAGTTCTTC
CASTDLAGSNEQFF
>TRBJ2-3|-|-|TRBV12-3/TRBV12-4
TGTGCCAGCAGTTCCGCTAGCATAGATACGCAGTATTTT
CASSSASIDTQYF
>TRBJ1-6|-|-|TRBV7-9
TGTGCCAGCATAGGAGGCGCGGGGTCCTATAATTCACCCCTCCACTTT
CASIGGAGSYNSPLHF
>TRBJ1-6|TRBD1|-|TRBV10-2
TGCGCCAGCAGCCGGGACAGGGACTCACCCCTCCACTTT
CASSRDRDSPLHF
>TRBJ1-4|TRBD1|-|TRBV28
TGTGCCAGCAGTGCAGGGGGTGAAAAACTGTTTTTT
CASSAGGEKLFF
>TRBJ1-1|-|-|TRBV11-1
TGTGCCAGCAGCTCTATCTTCAGGACTGAAGCTTTCTTT
CASSSIFRTEAFF
>TRBJ2-1|TRBD1|-|TRBV28
TGTGCCAGCAGTTTGTGGGGACAGGGCAACAATGAGCAGTTCTTC
CASSLWGQGNNEQFF
>TRBJ2-7|-|-|TRBV30
TGTGCCTGGAGCGGCCTTCTCGGGTACGAGCAGTACTTC
CAWSGLLGYEQYF
>TRBJ1-4|TRBD1|-|TRBV4-2
TGTGCCAGCAGCCAAGACCGGGACAGGGGGCGCGTGGGGGATGAAAAACTGTTTTTT
CASSQDRDRGRVGDEKLFF
>TRBJ2-2|-|few|TRBV6-4
TGTGCCAGCTCCGGCGGGGAGAGTCTCACCGGGGAGCTGTTTTTT
CASSGGESLTGELFF
>TRBJ2-3|TRBD1|-|TRBV2
TGTGCCTCACACCCCAGGGGGACCACAGATACGCAGTATTTT
CASHPRGTTDTQYF
>TRBJ2-3|TRBD2|-|TRBV7-6
TGTGCCAGCAGCTTAAAAGCGGGAGGGCTCGATACGCAGTATTTT
CASSLKAGGLDTQYF
>TRBJ2-2|-|-|TRBV7-8
TGTGCCAGCGAATCCGCGGGATCGAACACCGGGGAGCTGTTTTTT
CASESAGSNTGELFF
>TRBJ1-2|-|-|TRBV6-6
TGTGCCAGCAGTTACTCGACCAGCGATGGCTACACCTTC
CASSYSTSDGYTF
>TRBJ1-2|-|-|TRBV6-2/TRBV6-3
TGTGCCAGCAGTTTACTAGTTGGGGATGGCTACACCTTC
CASSLLVGDGYTF
>TRBJ2-1|-|-|TRBV7-8
TGTGCCAGCAGGTTAAGGTTGGGGCCTGAGCAGTTCTTC
CASRLRLGPEQFF
>TRBJ1-1|-|-|TRBV3-1/TRBV3-2
TGTGCCAGCAGCTTACAGGGTCTGGGTGGCACTGAAGCTTTCTTT
CASSLQGLGGTEAFF
>TRBJ1-6|TRBD1|-|TRBV10-3
TGTGCCATCAGTGCCGGACAGGGGTTTTATAATTCACCCCTCCACTTT
CAISAGQGFYNSPLHF
>TRBJ1-2|-|-|TRBV30
TGTGCCTGGAGGGCAGGCTCTAACTATGGCTACACCTTC
CAWRAGSNYGYTF
>TRBJ1-3|TRBD1|once|TRBV6-2/TRBV6-3
TGTGCCAGCAGTTCCGCCAGGGGGCTCGGAAACACCATATATTTT
CASSSARGLGNTIYF
>TRBJ1-5|TRBD1|-|TRBV6-5
TGTGCCAGCAGCAGGACAGGAGGATTAAATCAGCCCCAGCATTTT
CASSRTGGLNQPQHF
>TRBJ2-1|-|once|TRBV10-1
TGCGCCAGCAGTGAGTCGGGCAGACACAATGAGCAGTTCTTC
CASSESGRHNEQFF
>TRBJ1-2|-|-|TRBV28
TGTGCCAGCAGTTTAGGCCCCTATGGCTACACCTTC
CASSLGPYGYTF
>TRBJ1-1|TRBD1|-|TRBV11-1
TGTGCCAGCAGCTTTCACAGGGGAATAGACGCTTTCTTT
CASSFHRGIDAFF
>TRBJ1-2|TRBD1|-|TRBV2
TGTGCCAGCAGTAGGACAGGGGACGGCTACACCTTC
CASSRTGDGYTF
>TRBJ2-2|-|few|TRBV9
TGTGCCAGCAGCGCTCAAACACTAGTGAACACCGGGGAGCTGTTTTTT
CASSAQTLVNTGELFF
>TRBJ1-5|TRBD1|few|TRBV20-1
TGCAGTGCTAGTCCACGACGGGGGACAGGCAATCAGCCCCAGCATTTT
CSASPRRGTGNQPQHF
>TRBJ2-1|TRBD2|-|TRBV9
TGTGCCAGCAGCCGCGGGCTAGAAGGGAGGGACAATGAGCAGTTCTTC
CASSRGLEGRDNEQFF
>TRBJ1-2|-|-|TRBV30
TGTGCCTGGAGTGTGGGCGTGGATGGCTACACCTTC
CAWSVGVDGYTF
>TRBJ2-2|TRBD1|-|TRBV5-6
TGTGCCAGCAGCCCGACAGGGGTTACCGGGGAGCTGTTTTTT
CASSPTGVTGELFF
>TRBJ2-5|TRBD1|-|TRBV28
TGTGCCAGCAGTCAGGGGACAGGGGATGTAGAGACCCAGTACTTC
CASSQGTGDVETQYF
>TRBJ1-6|-|-|TRBV30
TGTGCCTGCCCAGGAGGGATGTCCTCCTATAATTCACCCCTCCACTTT
CACPGGMSSYNSPLHF
>TRBJ2-5|-|-|TRBV7-2
TGTGCCAGCAGCTTGTTCTCACGGGGACAAGAGACCCAGTACTTC
CASSLFSRGQETQYF
>TRBJ2-5|TRBD2|-|TRBV10-1
TGCGCCAGCAGTGCGGCGGGAGCAGGTCAAGAGACCCAGTACTTC
CASSAAGAGQETQYF
>TRBJ2-3|TRBD2|-|TRBV19
TGTGCCAGTAGTACACTAGCGGGAGAAGATACGCAGTATTTT
CASSTLAGEDTQYF
>TRBJ1-3|TRBD1|-|TRBV6-5
TGTGCCAGCAGCATGGGGACAGTCAGTGGAAACACCATATATTTT
CASSMGTVSGNTIYF
>TRBJ2-5|TRBD2|-|TRBV3-1/TRBV3-2
TGTGCCAGCAGCCAAGCTGCGGGGGAGGAGACCCAGTACTTC
CASSQAAGEETQYF
>TRBJ1-4|-|-|TRBV18
TGTGCCAGCTCACCACCGGACATGGGCAGGTTTCCTAATGAAAAACTGTTTTTT
CASSPPDMGRFPNEKLFF
>TRBJ1-2|-|few|TRBV6-5
TGTGCCAGCAGTTACGGCGGGCAGCCCTATGGCTACACCTTC
CASSYGGQPYGYTF
>TRBJ1-4|-|-|TRBV28
TGTGCCAGCAGTGGGGGGGGTAATGAAAAACTGTTTTTT
CASSGGGNEKLFF
>TRBJ1-4|-|-|TRBV24-1
TGTGCCACCAGTGATTCCCGTGAAGGGGGTGAAAAACTGTTTTTT
CATSDSREGGEKLFF
>TRBJ2-2|TRBD2|-|TRBV19
TGTGCCACCTCTCTAGCGGCAACGAACACCGGGGAGCTGTTTTTT
CATSLAATNTGELFF
>TRBJ1-1|TRBD1|-|TRBV5-1
TGCGCCAGCAGCCTGGGACAGGGAACGTACACTGAAGCTTTCTTT
CASSLGQGTYTEAFF
>TRBJ2-3|TRBD2|-|TRBV29-1
TGCAGCGTCGCCTCTCCACTAGCGGGAAGCACAGATACGCAGTATTTT
CSVASPLAGSTDTQYF
>TRBJ2-1|TRBD2|once|TRBV11-3
TGTGCCAGCAGCTTAGGGCTAGCGGGAGGTAGCTACAATGAGCAGTTCTTC
CASSLGLAGGSYNEQFF
>TRBJ2-2|TRBD2|-|TRBV7-9
TGTGCCAGCAGCACCCCTAGCGGGGGGGACACCGGGGAGCTGTTTTTT
CASSTPSGGDTGELFF
>TRBJ1-5|-|once|TRBV5-1
TGCGCCAGCAGCCCCGGACCAGGGGAAGGGCCCCAGCATTTT
CASSPGPGEGPQHF
>TRBJ2-1|-|-|TRBV18
TGTGCCAGCTCACCACCGGGAGCCGGGGGTGAGCAGTTCTTC
CASSPPGAGGEQFF
>TRBJ2-5|-|-|TRBV6-5
TGTGCCAGCAGTTACTCGGGTTCGGGGTACCAAGAGACCCAGTACTTC
CASSYSGSGYQETQYF
>TRBJ1-5|TRBD1|few|TRBV18
TGTGCCAGCTCACCAATGGGGACAGGGCTTCAGCCCCAGCATTTT
CASSPMGTGLQPQHF
>TRBJ2-2|-|-|TRBV25-1
TGTGCCAGCAGTGAATTAAGCGGTAGCGGGGAGCTGTTTTTT
CASSELSGSGELFF
>TRBJ2-3|TRBD2|once|TRBV7-3
TGTGCCAGCAACCCAAGCGGGGGCACAGATACGCAGTATTTT
CASNPSGGTDTQYF
>TRBJ2-1|TRBD1|-|TRBV19
TGTGCCAGTAGTATAAAGGGGGCCCCGGGACAGGGTTGGTACAATGAGCAGTTCTTC
CASSIKGAPGQGWYNEQFF
>TRBJ1-2|-|-|TRBV30
TGTGCCTGGACCCCCTTCCCGCGGGTCGGCTACACCTTC
CAWTPFPRVGYTF